Listed here are 7 T cell receptor beta chains from one sample, sequenced in a study of OX40 agonist ivuxolimab in advanced cancers. Clones were sequenced by immunoSEQ multiplex PCR, and TCRdb holds only the in-frame ones, with some missing. The data show fewer than 10,000 clones, about 73% seen once. Source: CD4+ or CD8+ T cells sorted from blood, taken in a trial of the OX40 agonist ivuxolimab. These receptors all stem from an adult with an advanced solid tumor such as melanoma, head and neck, liver or kidney cancer.

Comment on this clone: The same CDR3 can be traced to other DNA sequences in this sample. The V gene is TRBV6-6, the J gene TRBJ1-5; D gene ambiguous. Germline V gives CDR1 MNHNY, CDR2 SVGAGI (reference sequence). The length of the CDR3 is 11 residues. Trimming shortened V by 6 bases and J by 7 bases, and 7 bases separated the two germline ends. CDR3 sequence (DNA): TGTGCCAGCAGAAGAGAACAGCCCCAGCATTTT. Translated: CASRREQPQHF.

This clone is termed medium-sized. This chain links TRBV28 with TRBJ1-4, with D tentatively TRBD1 (5 bases). This CDR3 has 16 amino acids. Trimming shortened V by 6 bases and J by 4 bases, and 18 bases separated the two germline ends. The germline V gene encodes CDR1 MDHEN and CDR2 SYDVKM. In DNA, the CDR3 is TGTGCCAGCAGCCAAACCCTCGACAGCAATAATGAAAAACTGTTTTTT. Translated, it gives CASSQTLDSNNEKLFF.

The V call is TRBV29-1, the J call TRBJ2-7, with 10 positions matching TRBD1. CDR1 is SQVTM and CDR2 is ANQGSEA in the germline V gene. The length of the CDR3 is 13 residues. V lost 6 bases and J lost 5; bases outside the gene matches: 7. The CDR3 coding sequence is TGCAGCGTGGGGTGGGACAGGGGTGACGAGCAGTACTTC. Translating it yields CSVGWDRGDEQYF.

The V gene is TRBV27, the J gene TRBJ1-1; D possibly corresponds to TRBD1 (5 bases). Per the germline V gene, CDR1 is MNHEY and CDR2 is SMNVEV (reference sequence). V was pared by 4 bases and J by 1 base, with 7 bases between. The CDR3 is 13 residues long. The CDR3 region is CASSYGGNTEAFF. CDR3 DNA sequence: TGTGCCAGCAGTTACGGGGGGAACACTGAAGCTTTCTTT.

The chain joins TRBV7-9 to TRBJ1-5; D is unclear. CDR1 is SEHNR, CDR2 FQNEAQ, per germline (reference sequence). V was pared by 5 bases and J by 4 bases, with 12 bases between. This CDR3 region has 14 residues. CDR3 sequence (DNA): TGTGCCAGCAGCCTCACCGGGAATAATCAGCCCCAGCATTTT. Protein sequence: CASSLTGNNQPQHF. The full variable domain, completed using reference TRBV7-9 and TRBJ1-5, is DTGVSQNPRHKITKRGQNVTFRCDPISEHNRLYWYRQTLGQGPEFLTYFQNEAQLEKSRLLSDRFSAERPKGSFSTLEIQRTEQGDSAMYLCASSLTGNNQPQHFGDGTRLSIL.

By share, this clone ranks as medium-sized (0.01 to 0.1%). The rearrangement uses TRBV27 and TRBJ2-3, with D unresolved. CDR1 is MNHEY, CDR2 SMNVEV, per germline (reference sequence). The CDR3 is 15 residues long. With 1 base removed from V and 1 base from J, the gap between germline ends came to 9 bases. DNA for the CDR3: TGTGCCAGCAGTTTATATTACCGGGGCACAGATACGCAGTATTTT. Translating gives CASSLYYRGTDTQYF.

The chain is built from TRBV13 and TRBJ2-2; weak D call: TRBD1 (6 bases). The V and J ends lost 0 bases and 6 bases respectively, with 8 bases between them. Germline CDR1 reads PRHDT; CDR2 reads FYEKMQ (reference sequence). This CDR3 has 14 residues. CDR3 in DNA: TGTGCCAGCAGCTTAGGACCAGGGGCCGGGGAGCTGTTTTTT. Its protein is CASSLGPGAGELFF.